This T cell receptor (beta chain) was recovered during a study of shared clonotypes between healthy human individuals. Background on the study: Samples came from two female and a few male donors aged 18 to 49.

Every donor was a Caucasian adult from Nashville, Tennessee. Germline-derived CDR1 and CDR2 are MGHRA and YSYEKL. The CDR3 length is 15 residues. Trimming at V came to 4 bases and at J to 4 bases, leaving 7 bases not matched to a gene. Deep-level running was used for the assay. Every immunoSEQ plate was one replicate of a subset's evenly spread DNA. Sequencing was performed with immunoSEQ multiplex PCR; in TCRdb, only in-frame clones are kept and a portion is missing. The table records some 500,000 clones, 70% to 80% of them present only once. The clonotype originates from a woman aged 40 to 55 in good health. Some clones in this sample may be carry-over from other donors' samples. The chain joins TRBV4-1 to TRBJ2-1, with 7 positions matching TRBD2. Specimen: PBMCs. The CDR3 region has the DNA TGCGCCAGCAGCCCCGGACTAGGAAGGTACAATGAGCAGTTCTTC. This sequence encodes CASSPGLGRYNEQFF.